This paragraph covers one TCR beta chain sequence. What it binds is unknown. This entry belongs to a study of shared clonotypes between healthy human individuals. This CDR3 spans 18 amino acids. The V and J ends lost 1 base and 3 bases respectively, with 21 bases between them. Germline CDR1 is MDHEN and CDR2 is SYDVKM. Clones were read by immunoSEQ multiplex PCR, and TCRdb kept only the in-frame ones, dropping some. The sample contains about 610,000 clones, approximately 97% of which appear only once. There were only Caucasian adults among the donors, and all lived in Nashville, Tennessee. In the CD4+ fraction, cells were divided into CD45RA+ naive and CD45RA-negative memory subsets. Study findings and constraints: Clonotype sharing among donors was expected to depend on sequencing depth. Compared with memory subsets, naive subsets generally had larger estimated richness.

This TCR was recovered from a woman in her 30s in good health. The J gene is TRBJ1-2, the V gene TRBV28; D not resolved. Material: naive CD4+ T cells sorted from blood. Subset denoted: CD45RA+ positively selected. CDR3 DNA sequence: TGTGCCAGCAGTTTATCAGGTGGAGGGTACGGCGGCTACTATGGCTACACCTTC. This encodes CASSLSGGGYGGYYGYTF.